Presented here are 26 T cell receptor beta chains from one specimen sequenced in a study of T cells after yellow fever vaccination. TCRdb re-called the 5' RACE reads with MiXCR, one entry per CDR3 protein. The sample shows about 300,000 distinct CDR3 sequences, around 7.3% of them seen only once. Sequenced material: PBMCs, taken about 49 days after the first yellow fever vaccination. The source of these receptors is a man in his late teens or twenties who received the YFV17D yellow fever vaccine.

This clonotype has a count of ten or more. The chain carries TRBV6-5 and TRBJ2-1; 12 nucleotides agree with TRBD2. V shed 7 bases, J shed 10 bases, and the junction held 5 bases outside the gene matches. The CDR3 length is 13 residues. Germline CDR1 is MNHEY and CDR2 is SVGAGI. The CDR3 DNA is TGTGCCAGCAAACTAGCGGGGGGTCGAGAGCAGTTCTTC. Protein sequence: CASKLAGGREQFF.

This clonotype has more than one count but fewer than ten. The chain has TRBV29-1 and TRBJ1-5; no reliable D call. The germline CDR1 and CDR2 sequences are SQVTM and ANQGSEA. The CDR3 has 13 amino acids. V dropped 2 bases and J dropped 4 bases, with 9 bases sitting between them. Here the CDR3 reads CSVELGSNQPQHF. The CDR3 DNA reads TGCAGCGTTGAATTAGGGAGTAATCAGCCCCAGCATTTT.

This clonotype occurred many times. The J gene is TRBJ2-2, the V gene TRBV6-2 or TRBV6-3; a weak D match, TRBD1 (6 bases). The V end was cut by 5 bases, the J end by 5 bases, with 15 bases between. The germline gives CDR1 MNHEY, CDR2 SVGEGT. The CDR3 spans 15 residues. CDR3 nucleotides: TGTGCCAGCAGTCGCCGACCAGGGGTTACCGGGGAGCTGTTTTTT. Its protein is CASSRRPGVTGELFF.

This clonotype was counted many times. The chain combines TRBV18 with TRBJ2-1; D unresolved. V shed 0 bases and J shed 3 bases, with 9 bases lying between them. CDR3 length: 15 residues. The germline gives CDR1 KGHSH, CDR2 LQKENI. The CDR3 loop reads CASSPPDGNYNEQFF. CDR3 nucleotides: TGTGCCAGCTCACCACCCGACGGAAACTACAATGAGCAGTTCTTC.

Many counts were recorded for this clonotype. The rearrangement links TRBV5-1 to TRBJ1-1, with D unresolved. CDR1 and CDR2 from the germline V gene are SGHRS and YFSETQ. Trimming removed 4 bases from V and 2 bases from J, with 9 bases in between. CDR3 size: 13 residues. CDR3 coding DNA: TGCGCCAGCAGCGCGGGAGTAAACACTGAAGCTTTCTTT. Protein sequence: CASSAGVNTEAFF.

This clonotype has just a few counts. V is TRBV4-3 and J is TRBJ2-5; D is ambiguous. Trimming pared 5 bases from V and 1 base from J, leaving 8 bases between. CDR1 and CDR2 from the germline V gene are LGHNA and YSLEER. CDR3 length: 13 residues. CDR3 amino acids: CASSARLQETQYF. CDR3 nucleotides: TGCGCCAGCAGCGCTAGGCTCCAAGAGACCCAGTACTTC.

Comments on this clonotype: This may come from a read error, since a much larger clone is one base off. This chain uses TRBV6-2 or TRBV6-3 with TRBJ1-1; no clear D. The CDR3 totals 15 residues. Trimming stripped 5 bases from V and 2 bases from J, with 15 bases between. Germline V gene sequence: CDR1 MNHEY, CDR2 SVGEGT. The CDR3: CASSPGRIFNTEAFF. The CDR3 nucleotides are TGTGCCAGCAGTCCCGGACGGATTTTTAACACTGAAGCTTTCTTT.

This clonotype was detected ten times or more. DNA for the CDR3: TGTGCCAGCAGTTCCCCTCTTACAGGGGGAAATTCACCCCTCCACTTT. This sequence encodes CASSSPLTGGNSPLHF. The V call is TRBV27, the J call TRBJ1-6, with 8 bases that match TRBD1. V trimming: 4 bases; J trimming: 7 bases; junction bases outside the gene matches: 9. This CDR3 is 16 amino acids long. The V gene's germline CDR1 is MNHEY and CDR2 SMNVEV (reference sequence).

V is TRBV28 and J is TRBJ1-1; D not resolved. The CDR3 covers 14 residues. Germline V gives CDR1 MDHEN, CDR2 SYDVKM. V shed 3 bases and J shed 10 bases, with 18 bases lying between them. CDR3: CASSLGSADRGAFF. The CDR3 coding sequence is TGTGCCAGCAGTTTGGGCAGTGCTGACCGGGGAGCTTTCTTT.

The chain has TRBV6-1 and TRBJ1-1; TRBD1 aligns across 8 bases. The CDR3 runs 15 residues. Germline V lookup: CDR1 MNHNS, CDR2 SASEGT. Trimming removed 7 bases from V and 5 bases from J; junction bases left unmatched: 12. Here the CDR3 DNA reads TGTGCCAGCACCAGGACAGGGATCGGCGGGACTGAAGCTTTCTTT. It specifies CASTRTGIGGTEAFF.

This clonotype was detected many times. The chain employs TRBV9 and TRBJ2-1, with TRBD1 matching over 7 bases. Trimming took 0 bases from V and 0 from J; bases not matched to a gene: 6. CDR3 length equals 17 residues. Germline loops: CDR1 SGDLS, CDR2 YYNGEE. The CDR3 DNA follows: TGTGCCAGCAGCGTAGAACAGGGGACAAGCTCCTACAATGAGCAGTTCTTC. Its translation: CASSVEQGTSSYNEQFF. Drawing the rest from reference TRBV9 and TRBJ2-1, the complete variable domain is DSGVTQTPKHLITATGQRVTLRCSPRSGDLSVYWYQQSLDQGLQFLIQYYNGEERAKGNILERFSAQQFPDLHSELNLSSLELGDSALYFCASSVEQGTSSYNEQFFGPGTRLTVL.

V and J are TRBV5-8 and TRBJ1-2; maybe TRBD1 (6 bases). V was pared by 6 bases and J by 4 bases, with 13 bases between. The CDR3 runs 13 residues. Germline CDR1 reads SGHTS; CDR2 reads YDEGEE. CDR3 coding DNA: TGTGCCAGCACCAGACAGGTCATCTATGGCTACACCTTC. It yields the protein CASTRQVIYGYTF.

A few counts support this clonotype. The V and J genes are TRBV5-1 and TRBJ2-3, with 13 bases that match TRBD2. Germline CDR1 SGHRS, CDR2 YFSETQ. The ends lost 0 bases at V and 4 bases at J; junction bases unmatched: 5. The CDR3 spans 17 residues. The chain's CDR3 is CASSLGWTSGGPDTQYF. For the CDR3, the DNA is TGCGCCAGCAGCTTGGGGTGGACTAGCGGGGGTCCAGATACGCAGTATTTT.

This clonotype turned up a few times. CDR3 residues: CASSPIKPMGGPEAFF. CDR3 DNA sequence: TGTGCCAGCTCACCAATTAAGCCGATGGGGGGCCCTGAAGCTTTCTTT. The chain carries TRBV18 and TRBJ1-1, with a tentative D call TRBD1 (6 bases). The CDR3 extends over 16 amino acids. Germline values: CDR1 KGHSH, CDR2 LQKENI. V dropped 2 bases and J dropped 6 bases, with 19 bases sitting between them.

V gene TRBV7-2 combines with J gene TRBJ2-7; the D gene is possibly TRBD1 (6 bases). V lost 6 bases, J lost 2 bases, and 11 bases lay in between. The CDR3 sequence is 13 residues long. Germline V gene sequence: CDR1 SGHTA, CDR2 FQGNSA. CDR3 sequence reads: CASRGAGTYEQYF. In DNA, the CDR3 is TGTGCCAGCAGGGGGGCAGGGACCTACGAGCAGTACTTC.

This clonotype has only a few counts. As DNA, the CDR3 is TGTGCCAGCAGCCAAGGCCGGTGGGGGGCCACCTACGAGCAGTACGTC. Translated, it gives CASSQGRWGATYEQYV. The chain couples TRBV3-1 to TRBJ2-7; D may correspond to TRBD1 or TRBD2 (6 bases each). Looked up from germline, CDR1 is LGHDT and CDR2 is YNNKEL (reference sequence). V lost 1 base and J 2 bases, leaving 15 bases between the germline ends. The CDR3 is made up of 16 amino acids.

This clonotype was seen a handful of times. V usage is TRBV9 and J usage is TRBJ2-4; no firm D call. The CDR3 runs to 13 residues. Germline V gene lookup returns CDR1 SGDLS and CDR2 YYNGEE. Trimming left V 0 bases short and J 8 bases short, with 9 bases between. The DNA for the CDR3 is TGTGCCAGCAGCGTAGATCGGCGCGACATTCAGTACTTC. This translates into CASSVDRRDIQYF.

There are a few counts of this clonotype. This chain connects TRBV29-1 to TRBJ2-3, with no clear D. This CDR3 is built from 12 residues. V gave up 2 bases and J gave up 4 bases, with 7 bases separating them. Germline V gives CDR1 SQVTM, CDR2 ANQGSEA. The CDR3 coding sequence is TGCAGCGTTGAAAGTGGGGCAGATACGCAGTATTTT. Protein: CSVESGADTQYF.

Written as DNA, the CDR3 is TGTGCCAGCAACAGGGGACGGCTGAACACTGAAGCTTTCTTT. It encodes CASNRGRLNTEAFF. V is TRBV7-9 and J is TRBJ1-1, with 7 bases fitting TRBD1. The CDR3 runs 14 residues. The germline gives CDR1 SEHNR, CDR2 FQNEAQ (reference sequence). After removal of 7 bases from V and 0 bases from J, the junction contained 5 bases not matched to a gene.

This clonotype was picked up a small number of times. This chain joins TRBV5-6 and TRBJ2-7, with TRBD1 matching over 7 bases. Germline lookup yields CDR1 SGHDT and CDR2 YYEEEE. CDR3 length: 16 amino acids. V shed 1 base, J shed 0 bases, and the junction held 7 bases outside the gene matches. The CDR3 region has the DNA TGTGCCAGCAGCTTGTGGGGGACAGTTCGCTCCTACGAGCAGTACTTC. Its protein product is CASSLWGTVRSYEQYF.

This clonotype has only a few counts. The rearrangement uses TRBV19 and TRBJ1-5; the D is unclear. V was cut by 5 bases and J by 4 bases, with 12 bases left in between. The CDR3 spans 14 residues. Germline loops: CDR1 LNHDA, CDR2 SQIVND (reference sequence). For the CDR3, the DNA is TGTGCCAGTAGTCGTGGGCAACGAAATCAGCCCCAGCATTTT. Amino acids: CASSRGQRNQPQHF.

This chain links TRBV6-5 with TRBJ1-1, with a tentative D call TRBD1 (6 bases). The V gene lost 4 bases and the J gene lost 5 bases, with 11 bases spanning the gap. Per germline, CDR1 MNHEY and CDR2 SVGAGI. This CDR3 is built from 13 residues. For the CDR3, the DNA is TGTGCCAGCAGTTTGAACAGGGAAACTGAAGCTTTCTTT. Protein: CASSLNRETEAFF.

This clonotype was counted many times. The chain uses TRBV20-1 and TRBJ1-2, with D hard to call. The length of the CDR3 is 12 residues. V was pared by 1 base and J by 4 bases, with 7 bases between. Germline CDR1 is DFQATT and CDR2 is SNEGSKA (reference sequence). The CDR3 spells CSARGEIYGYTF. CDR3 coding DNA: TGCAGTGCTAGAGGAGAAATCTATGGCTACACCTTC.

This clonotype was seen ten or more times. J is TRBJ2-1 and V is TRBV6-5; tentative D call: TRBD2 (5 bases). V lost 0 bases to trimming and J lost 4 bases, with 7 bases between them. The CDR3 sequence is 14 residues long. CDR1 is MNHEY, CDR2 SVGAGI, per germline. CDR3 sequence: CASSYSTNYNEQFF. The CDR3 DNA is TGTGCCAGCAGTTACTCGACTAATTACAATGAGCAGTTCTTC.

Ten or more counts support this clonotype. The chain recombines TRBV20-1 with TRBJ2-5, with 7 bases fitting TRBD2. Losses at the gene ends were 1 base for V and 4 bases for J; bases not matched to a gene: 6. Germline assignment: CDR1 DFQATT and CDR2 SNEGSKA (reference sequence). This CDR3 comprises 14 residues. CDR3 loop: CSARVGRVTETQYF. CDR3 bases: TGCAGTGCTAGAGTTGGGAGGGTCACAGAGACCCAGTACTTC.

There are a few counts of this clonotype. V gene TRBV7-2 combines with J gene TRBJ1-6, with D tentatively TRBD1 (5 bases). The CDR3 runs 17 residues. Germline V gene lookup returns CDR1 SGHTA and CDR2 FQGNSA. V was trimmed by 5 bases and J by 14 bases, leaving 28 bases between them. This chain's CDR3 is CASSPRGSGRPNSALHF. The CDR3 bases are TGTGCCAGCAGCCCCCGTGGCTCGGGACGGCCCAATTCGGCCCTCCACTTT.